This passage covers 7 T cell receptor beta chains from one sample sequenced in a study of T cells after yellow fever vaccination. TCRdb fed the 5' RACE reads into MiXCR, producing one record per CDR3 protein. The sample records 280,000 or so distinct CDR3 sequences, approximately 10% being singletons. The source was CD4+ T cells sorted from PBMCs, collected 5 days after the yellow fever booster vaccination. These receptors originate from a man between 18 and 29 years old who received the YFV17D yellow fever vaccine.

This clonotype has a count of ten or more. The V gene is TRBV25-1, the J gene TRBJ2-7; no clear D. Trimming stripped 3 bases from V and 0 bases from J, with 6 bases between. The CDR3 length is 13 residues. The germline V gene has CDR1 MGHDK and CDR2 SYGVNS. The CDR3 coding sequence is TGTGCCAGCAGTGACGAGATCTCCTACGAGCAGTACTTC. This sequence encodes CASSDEISYEQYF.

This clonotype occurred a few times. The J gene is TRBJ2-3, the V gene TRBV29-1, with TRBD1 matching over 9 bases. The germline CDR1 and CDR2 sequences are SQVTM and ANQGSEA. Trimming removed 7 bases from V and 1 base from J; junction bases left unmatched: 6. There are 14 residues in the CDR3. CDR3 coding DNA: TGCAGCGGCGTACGGGACAGGGGCACAGATACGCAGTATTTT. Translating gives CSGVRDRGTDTQYF.

This clonotype occurred many times. This chain uses TRBV7-9 with TRBJ1-1; 7 bases line up with TRBD1. The V gene end was trimmed by 5 bases and the J gene end by 0 bases; junction bases not matched to a gene: 3. This CDR3 has 14 amino acids. Germline V gene data show CDR1 as SEHNR and CDR2 as FQNEAQ (reference sequence). Written as DNA, the CDR3 is TGTGCCAGCAGCGTCGGACAGGTGAACACTGAAGCTTTCTTT. Residues: CASSVGQVNTEAFF.

This chain uses TRBV12-3 or TRBV12-4 with TRBJ1-5; D possibly corresponds to TRBD1 (6 bases). This CDR3 has 11 residues. The V and J ends lost 5 bases and 9 bases respectively, with 8 bases between them. The CDR3 sequence is CASSLRGPQHF. The CDR3 DNA reads TGTGCCAGCAGTCTCAGGGGGCCCCAGCATTTT.

The chain couples TRBV20-1 to TRBJ2-5; a possible D gene is TRBD2 (6 bases). The V gene's germline CDR1 is DFQATT and CDR2 SNEGSKA (reference sequence). The CDR3 has 13 residues. The CDR3 nucleotides are TGCAGCTCTCGGGAGAAGATACAAGAGACCCAGTACTTC. It yields the protein CSSREKIQETQYF.

The CDR3 here is CASSLRGRGGYTF. The CDR3 nucleotides read TGTGCCAGCTCCCTCAGGGGCAGGGGAGGCTACACCTTC. The chain joins TRBV18 to TRBJ1-2, with TRBD1 as a possible D gene (6 bases). The CDR3 spans 13 residues. Germline V CDR1 and CDR2: KGHSH, LQKENI. The V end lost 6 bases, the J end lost 8 bases, and 16 bases lay between the germline ends.

The chain recombines TRBV29-1 with TRBJ1-2; 8 positions agree with TRBD1. The CDR3 has 15 amino acids. Germline assignment: CDR1 SQVTM and CDR2 ANQGSEA. V dropped 4 bases and J dropped 2; count of bases not matched to a gene: 9. CDR3 DNA: TGCAGCGTTGTGCAGGGGGCTTCTAGAAACTATGGCTACACCTTC. Its protein product is CSVVQGASRNYGYTF.